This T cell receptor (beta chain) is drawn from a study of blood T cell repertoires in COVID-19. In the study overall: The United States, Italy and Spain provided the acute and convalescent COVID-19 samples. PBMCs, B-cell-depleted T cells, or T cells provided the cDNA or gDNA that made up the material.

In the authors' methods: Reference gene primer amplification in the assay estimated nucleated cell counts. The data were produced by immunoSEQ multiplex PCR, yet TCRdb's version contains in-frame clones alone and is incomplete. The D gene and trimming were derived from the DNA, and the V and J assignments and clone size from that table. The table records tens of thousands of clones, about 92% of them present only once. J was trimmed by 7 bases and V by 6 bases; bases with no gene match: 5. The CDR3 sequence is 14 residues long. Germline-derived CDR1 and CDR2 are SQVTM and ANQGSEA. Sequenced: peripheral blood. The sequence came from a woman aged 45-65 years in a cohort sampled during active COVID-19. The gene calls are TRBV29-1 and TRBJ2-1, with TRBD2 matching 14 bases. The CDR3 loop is CSVPGLAGGNEQFF. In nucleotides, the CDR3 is TGCAGCGTCCCCGGACTAGCGGGAGGTAATGAGCAGTTCTTC.